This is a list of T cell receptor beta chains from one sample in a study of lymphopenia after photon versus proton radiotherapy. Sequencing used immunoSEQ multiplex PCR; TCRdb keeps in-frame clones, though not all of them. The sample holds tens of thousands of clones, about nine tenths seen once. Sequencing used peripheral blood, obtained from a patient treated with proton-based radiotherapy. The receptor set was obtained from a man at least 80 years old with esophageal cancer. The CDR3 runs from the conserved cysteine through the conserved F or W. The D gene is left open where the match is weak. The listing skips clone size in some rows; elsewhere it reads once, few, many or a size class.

CDR3 protein: CASTPREAYSGNTIYF
CDR3 DNA: TGTGCCAGTACTCCGAGGGAGGCTTACTCTGGAAACACCATATATTTT
D gene: -
J gene: TRBJ1-3
V gene: TRBV19
clone size: -

CDR3 protein: CASSPEGRNEETQYF
CDR3 DNA: TGTGCCAGCAGTCCCGAGGGACGGAATGAAGAGACCCAGTACTTC
D gene: -
J gene: TRBJ2-5
V gene: TRBV2
clone size: -

CDR3 protein: CATSRGQTSLADTDTQYF
CDR3 DNA: TGTGCCACCAGCAGAGGACAAACCTCACTAGCGGACACAGATACGCAGTATTTT
D gene: TRBD2
J gene: TRBJ2-3
V gene: TRBV15
clone size: -

CDR3 protein: CASSPLRGGLVTDTQYF
CDR3 DNA: TGTGCCAGCAGCCCTCTGAGAGGGGGCTTGGTAACAGATACGCAGTATTTT
D gene: TRBD1
J gene: TRBJ2-3
V gene: TRBV7-2
clone size: -

CDR3 protein: CASSTGTSANNEQFF
CDR3 DNA: TGTGCCAGTAGCACGGGGACTAGCGCAAACAATGAGCAGTTCTTC
D gene: TRBD2
J gene: TRBJ2-1
V gene: TRBV19
clone size: -

CDR3 protein: CASFWGSYNEQFF
CDR3 DNA: TGTGCCAGCTTTTGGGGTTCCTACAATGAGCAGTTCTTC
D gene: -
J gene: TRBJ2-1
V gene: TRBV2
clone size: few

CDR3 protein: CASGDTYQPQHF
CDR3 DNA: TGTGCCAGTGGGGACACCTATCAGCCCCAGCATTTT
D gene: -
J gene: TRBJ1-5
V gene: TRBV2
clone size: -

CDR3 protein: CASSTYRGPLNTEAFF
CDR3 DNA: TGTGCCAGCAGCACTTACAGGGGGCCTTTGAACACTGAAGCTTTCTTT
D gene: TRBD1
J gene: TRBJ1-1
V gene: TRBV11-2
clone size: -

CDR3 protein: CASSLALRQGAFHASGQETQYF
CDR3 DNA: TGTGCCAGCAGCTTAGCCCTAAGACAGGGGGCGTTCCACGCGTCGGGCCAAGAGACCCAGTACTTC
D gene: TRBD1
J gene: TRBJ2-5
V gene: TRBV7-8
clone size: -

CDR3 protein: CASSPNTGLGGEQYF
CDR3 DNA: TGTGCCAGCAGCCCAAACACAGGGTTAGGCGGCGAGCAGTACTTC
D gene: -
J gene: TRBJ2-7
V gene: TRBV14
clone size: -

CDR3 protein: CASSTGSAYGYTF
CDR3 DNA: TGTGCCAGCAGCACAGGGTCTGCCTATGGCTACACCTTC
D gene: -
J gene: TRBJ1-2
V gene: TRBV7-1
clone size: -

CDR3 protein: CASSHWRETSDTQYF
CDR3 DNA: TGTGCCAGCAGTCACTGGCGGGAGACCTCAGATACGCAGTATTTT
D gene: TRBD2
J gene: TRBJ2-3
V gene: TRBV27
clone size: -

CDR3 protein: CASSYMGAFQPQHF
CDR3 DNA: TGTGCCAGCAGTTACATGGGGGCATTTCAGCCCCAGCATTTT
D gene: -
J gene: TRBJ1-5
V gene: TRBV6-6
clone size: -

CDR3 protein: CASSGATSGSGRGYEQYF
CDR3 DNA: TGTGCCAGCAGCGGGGCGACTAGCGGGTCCGGCAGGGGCTACGAGCAGTACTTC
D gene: TRBD2
J gene: TRBJ2-7
V gene: TRBV5-6
clone size: -

CDR3 protein: CAISDMQGAGETQYF
CDR3 DNA: TGTGCCATCAGTGATATGCAGGGGGCAGGAGAGACCCAGTACTTC
D gene: TRBD1
J gene: TRBJ2-5
V gene: TRBV10-3
clone size: -

CDR3 protein: CASSLVGDTQYF
CDR3 DNA: TGTGCCAGCAGCTTAGTTGGAGATACGCAGTATTTT
D gene: -
J gene: TRBJ2-3
V gene: TRBV7-3
clone size: -

CDR3 protein: CASSLAGVDEQYF
CDR3 DNA: TGCGCCAGCAGCCTAGCGGGAGTTGACGAGCAGTACTTC
D gene: TRBD2
J gene: TRBJ2-7
V gene: TRBV5-1
clone size: -

CDR3 protein: CASSAWTGDQETQYF
CDR3 DNA: TGTGCCAGCAGTGCGTGGACAGGGGACCAAGAGACCCAGTACTTC
D gene: TRBD1
J gene: TRBJ2-5
V gene: TRBV25-1
clone size: -

CDR3 protein: CATSRERRGGNYGYTF
CDR3 DNA: TGTGCCACCAGCAGAGAACGGCGAGGGGGCAACTATGGCTACACCTTC
D gene: TRBD1
J gene: TRBJ1-2
V gene: TRBV15
clone size: -

CDR3 protein: CASSVTGFVNEKLFF
CDR3 DNA: TGTGCCAGCAGTGTAACAGGGTTTGTTAATGAAAAACTGTTTTTT
D gene: -
J gene: TRBJ1-4
V gene: TRBV6-1
clone size: -

CDR3 protein: CASSSGTGALWNSPLHF
CDR3 DNA: TGCGCCAGCAGCTCCGGGACAGGGGCCCTCTGGAATTCACCCCTCCACTTT
D gene: TRBD1
J gene: TRBJ1-6
V gene: TRBV5-1
clone size: -

CDR3 protein: CASSSGTDTQYF
CDR3 DNA: TGTGCCAGCAGCTCAGGCACAGATACGCAGTATTTT
D gene: -
J gene: TRBJ2-3
V gene: TRBV7-2
clone size: -

CDR3 protein: CASSLQNWELFF
CDR3 DNA: TGCGCCAGCAGCTTACAAAACTGGGAGCTGTTTTTT
D gene: -
J gene: TRBJ2-2
V gene: TRBV5-1
clone size: -

CDR3 protein: CASSRMGLENTEAFF
CDR3 DNA: TGTGCCAGCAGCCGCATGGGACTTGAGAACACTGAAGCTTTCTTT
D gene: -
J gene: TRBJ1-1
V gene: TRBV7-2
clone size: -

CDR3 protein: CASSMGRATRRVNTEAFF
CDR3 DNA: TGTGCCAGTAGTATGGGGCGGGCCACACGGCGGGTGAACACTGAAGCTTTCTTT
D gene: -
J gene: TRBJ1-1
V gene: TRBV19
clone size: -

CDR3 protein: CASSQNRDRGSGNTIYF
CDR3 DNA: TGTGCCAGCTCACAAAACCGGGACAGGGGCTCTGGAAACACCATATATTTT
D gene: TRBD1
J gene: TRBJ1-3
V gene: TRBV18
clone size: once

CDR3 protein: CASSPGLPNTEAFF
CDR3 DNA: TGTGCCAGCAGTCCGGGACTCCCGAACACTGAAGCTTTCTTT
D gene: -
J gene: TRBJ1-1
V gene: TRBV6-6
clone size: -

CDR3 protein: CASSILGFPGANVLTF
CDR3 DNA: TGTGCCAGTAGTATCCTCGGATTCCCTGGGGCCAACGTCCTGACTTTC
D gene: -
J gene: TRBJ2-6
V gene: TRBV19
clone size: -

CDR3 protein: CASSDDMNTEAFF
CDR3 DNA: TGTGCCAGCAGTGATGACATGAACACTGAAGCTTTCTTT
D gene: -
J gene: TRBJ1-1
V gene: TRBV9
clone size: -

CDR3 protein: CAISSGQVYTGELFF
CDR3 DNA: TGCGCCATCTCTAGCGGCCAGGTGTACACCGGGGAGCTGTTTTTT
D gene: TRBD2
J gene: TRBJ2-2
V gene: TRBV10-2
clone size: -

CDR3 protein: CASSYGRFYNEQFF
CDR3 DNA: TGTGCCAGCAGTTACGGCCGTTTCTACAATGAGCAGTTCTTC
D gene: -
J gene: TRBJ2-1
V gene: TRBV6-6
clone size: -

CDR3 protein: CASSPYYRGNEQFF
CDR3 DNA: TGCGCCAGCAGCCCTTATTACAGGGGCAATGAGCAGTTCTTC
D gene: TRBD1
J gene: TRBJ2-1
V gene: TRBV4-3
clone size: -

CDR3 protein: CASSLAGLYEQYF
CDR3 DNA: TGCGCCAGCAGCTTGGCGGGGTTGTACGAGCAGTACTTC
D gene: -
J gene: TRBJ2-7
V gene: TRBV5-1
clone size: -

CDR3 protein: CASSRERNSPLHF
CDR3 DNA: TGTGCCAGCTCACGGGAGAGAAATTCACCCCTCCACTTT
D gene: -
J gene: TRBJ1-6
V gene: TRBV18
clone size: -

CDR3 protein: CASVGEGLGYTF
CDR3 DNA: TGTGCCTCCGTGGGTGAGGGGCTTGGCTACACCTTC
D gene: -
J gene: TRBJ1-2
V gene: TRBV6-5
clone size: -

CDR3 protein: CASSLGRQVLNYGYTF
CDR3 DNA: TGTGCCAGCAGCCTGGGTAGGCAGGTATTAAACTATGGCTACACCTTC
D gene: -
J gene: TRBJ1-2
V gene: TRBV7-8
clone size: -

CDR3 protein: CASSLNIGSGNTIYF
CDR3 DNA: TGTGCCAGCAGCTTAAACATCGGCTCTGGAAACACCATATATTTT
D gene: -
J gene: TRBJ1-3
V gene: TRBV7-2
clone size: medium-sized

CDR3 protein: CASSLGQGAGYEQYF
CDR3 DNA: TGTGCCAGCAGCTTAGGGCAGGGGGCCGGTTACGAGCAGTACTTC
D gene: TRBD1
J gene: TRBJ2-7
V gene: TRBV7-2
clone size: -

CDR3 protein: CSVLPGSREKLFF
CDR3 DNA: TGCAGCGTGCTACCGGGTTCTCGGGAAAAACTGTTTTTT
D gene: -
J gene: TRBJ1-4
V gene: TRBV29-1
clone size: -

CDR3 protein: CASSSTGAPYGYTF
CDR3 DNA: TGTGCCAGCAGCTCAACAGGCGCACCCTATGGCTACACCTTC
D gene: -
J gene: TRBJ1-2
V gene: TRBV5-2
clone size: -

CDR3 protein: CASRTIQGDEQYF
CDR3 DNA: TGTGCCAGCAGGACAATACAGGGCGACGAGCAGTACTTC
D gene: -
J gene: TRBJ2-7
V gene: TRBV6-5
clone size: -

CDR3 protein: CATRPGASSYNEQFF
CDR3 DNA: TGTGCCACCCGACCCGGAGCAAGCTCCTACAATGAGCAGTTCTTC
D gene: -
J gene: TRBJ2-1
V gene: TRBV7-9
clone size: -

CDR3 protein: CAFSFPETQYF
CDR3 DNA: TGTGCCTTCTCGTTCCCAGAGACCCAGTACTTC
D gene: -
J gene: TRBJ2-5
V gene: TRBV30
clone size: -

CDR3 protein: CASSSEGFADTQYF
CDR3 DNA: TGTGCCAGCAGCTCCGAGGGTTTCGCAGATACGCAGTATTTT
D gene: -
J gene: TRBJ2-3
V gene: TRBV7-9
clone size: -

CDR3 protein: CASSRPLQQGKDTQYF
CDR3 DNA: TGTGCCAGCAGCCGGCCCTTGCAACAGGGCAAAGATACGCAGTATTTT
D gene: -
J gene: TRBJ2-3
V gene: TRBV11-2
clone size: -

CDR3 protein: CSTGGAWETQYF
CDR3 DNA: TGCTCTACAGGGGGCGCGTGGGAGACCCAGTACTTC
D gene: TRBD1
J gene: TRBJ2-5
V gene: TRBV2
clone size: -

CDR3 protein: CASSGPGDTEAFF
CDR3 DNA: TGTGCCAGCTCCGGCCCTGGGGACACTGAAGCTTTCTTT
D gene: -
J gene: TRBJ1-1
V gene: TRBV11-3
clone size: -

CDR3 protein: CASSMEISGSGANVLTF
CDR3 DNA: TGCGCCAGCAGCATGGAAATATCGGGGTCTGGGGCCAACGTCCTGACTTTC
D gene: -
J gene: TRBJ2-6
V gene: TRBV5-1
clone size: -

CDR3 protein: CANVTGYNEQFF
CDR3 DNA: TGTGCCAACGTGACAGGGTACAATGAGCAGTTCTTC
D gene: -
J gene: TRBJ2-1
V gene: TRBV21-1
clone size: -

CDR3 protein: CASRIVWSGELFF
CDR3 DNA: TGTGCCAGCCGCATTGTATGGTCCGGGGAGCTGTTTTTT
D gene: -
J gene: TRBJ2-2
V gene: TRBV5-5
clone size: -

CDR3 protein: CASSHGGSSGNTIYF
CDR3 DNA: TGCGCCAGCAGCCACGGGGGGAGCTCTGGAAACACCATATATTTT
D gene: -
J gene: TRBJ1-3
V gene: TRBV5-1
clone size: -

CDR3 protein: CASSGYNSYEQYF
CDR3 DNA: TGTGCCAGCAGCGGATACAACTCCTACGAGCAGTACTTC
D gene: -
J gene: TRBJ2-7
V gene: TRBV5-6
clone size: -

CDR3 protein: CSARDKETQYF
CDR3 DNA: TGCAGTGCTCGGGATAAAGAGACCCAGTACTTC
D gene: -
J gene: TRBJ2-5
V gene: TRBV20-1
clone size: -

CDR3 protein: CASSYSPFTGELFF
CDR3 DNA: TGTGCCAGCAGTTACTCGCCGTTCACCGGGGAGCTGTTTTTT
D gene: -
J gene: TRBJ2-2
V gene: TRBV6-5
clone size: -

CDR3 protein: CATHQLLGQDTDTQYF
CDR3 DNA: TGTGCCACCCACCAGCTCTTGGGACAGGACACAGATACGCAGTATTTT
D gene: TRBD1
J gene: TRBJ2-3
V gene: TRBV5-4
clone size: -